The rows below give T cell receptor beta chains drawn from one sample of a study of shared clonotypes between healthy human individuals. The table came from immunoSEQ multiplex PCR; TCRdb's copy has only in-frame clones and leaves some out. This table holds hundreds of thousands of clones, about 91% found once. Sample: naive CD8+ T cells sorted from blood. The receptor set was obtained from a man aged 30-40 years in good health. The CDR3 runs from the conserved cysteine through the conserved F or W. D genes are given only for firm matches. A row's size may be missing; if present it is once, few, many or a size class.

d_call: NA
clone_size: NA
j_call: TRBJ2-1
v_call: TRBV11-2
cdr3_aa: CASSVTMGNEQFF
cdr3_nt: TGTGCCAGCAGCGTAACGATGGGGAATGAGCAGTTCTTC

d_call: NA
clone_size: few
j_call: TRBJ2-7
v_call: TRBV28
cdr3_aa: CATGESYEQYF
cdr3_nt: TGTGCCACAGGGGAGTCCTACGAGCAGTACTTC

d_call: TRBD2
clone_size: NA
j_call: TRBJ2-7
v_call: TRBV28
cdr3_aa: CASSSGLAGDLIYEQYF
cdr3_nt: TGTGCCAGCAGTTCAGGACTAGCGGGGGATCTAATCTACGAGCAGTACTTC

d_call: NA
clone_size: NA
j_call: TRBJ1-1
v_call: TRBV30
cdr3_aa: CAWRRLMNTEAFF
cdr3_nt: TGTGCCTGGAGAAGGCTCATGAACACTGAAGCTTTCTTT

d_call: NA
clone_size: once
j_call: TRBJ1-3
v_call: TRBV5-8
cdr3_aa: CASSLGMVDTIYF
cdr3_nt: TGTGCCAGCAGCTTGGGGATGGTAGACACCATATATTTT

d_call: NA
clone_size: NA
j_call: TRBJ2-7
v_call: TRBV28
cdr3_aa: CASRPSGTLAYEQYF
cdr3_nt: TGTGCCAGCAGGCCCTCCGGGACACTCGCCTACGAGCAGTACTTC

d_call: NA
clone_size: NA
j_call: TRBJ2-1
v_call: TRBV10-3
cdr3_aa: CAISGRNSYNEQFF
cdr3_nt: TGTGCCATCAGTGGCCGAAACTCCTACAATGAGCAGTTCTTC

d_call: NA
clone_size: NA
j_call: TRBJ2-1
v_call: TRBV9
cdr3_aa: CASSVGGPTYNEQFF
cdr3_nt: TGTGCCAGCAGCGTAGGGGGACCCACCTACAATGAGCAGTTCTTC

d_call: TRBD1
clone_size: NA
j_call: TRBJ1-1
v_call: TRBV5-1
cdr3_aa: CASSYRQGSTEAFF
cdr3_nt: TGCGCCAGCAGCTATAGACAGGGAAGTACTGAAGCTTTCTTT

d_call: TRBD2
clone_size: NA
j_call: TRBJ2-1
v_call: TRBV5-1
cdr3_aa: CASSLVSGSGNEQFF
cdr3_nt: TGCGCCAGCAGCTTGGTTAGCGGGAGCGGCAATGAGCAGTTCTTC

d_call: TRBD1
clone_size: NA
j_call: TRBJ1-5
v_call: TRBV6-1
cdr3_aa: CASRGDRDPNQPQHF
cdr3_nt: TGTGCCAGCAGAGGGGACAGGGACCCTAATCAGCCCCAGCATTTT

d_call: NA
clone_size: NA
j_call: TRBJ1-5
v_call: TRBV7-2
cdr3_aa: CASSDRGVGSNQPQHF
cdr3_nt: TGTGCCAGCAGCGACCGTGGGGTTGGTAGCAATCAGCCCCAGCATTTT

d_call: NA
clone_size: NA
j_call: TRBJ2-7
v_call: TRBV6-6
cdr3_aa: CASSPSGQGYEQYF
cdr3_nt: TGTGCCAGCAGCCCGAGCGGGCAGGGCTACGAGCAGTACTTC

d_call: NA
clone_size: NA
j_call: TRBJ2-1
v_call: TRBV28
cdr3_aa: CASSLGQSRNYNEQFF
cdr3_nt: TGTGCCAGCAGTTTAGGACAGTCCAGAAACTACAATGAGCAGTTCTTC

d_call: NA
clone_size: NA
j_call: TRBJ2-1
v_call: TRBV25-1
cdr3_aa: CASSEIGVLPYNEQFF
cdr3_nt: TGTGCCAGCAGTGAAATTGGAGTACTCCCCTACAATGAGCAGTTCTTC

d_call: TRBD2
clone_size: NA
j_call: TRBJ2-1
v_call: TRBV9
cdr3_aa: CASSAVSGSSYNEQFF
cdr3_nt: TGTGCCAGCAGCGCTGTTAGCGGGAGTTCCTACAATGAGCAGTTCTTC

d_call: NA
clone_size: NA
j_call: TRBJ2-6
v_call: TRBV9
cdr3_aa: CASSVGRGVSSGANVLTF
cdr3_nt: TGTGCCAGCAGCGTAGGAAGGGGGGTTTCCTCTGGGGCCAACGTCCTGACTTTC

d_call: NA
clone_size: NA
j_call: TRBJ2-2
v_call: TRBV27
cdr3_aa: CASSYGTGGNTGELFF
cdr3_nt: TGTGCCAGCAGTTATGGTACGGGGGGCAACACCGGGGAGCTGTTTTTT

d_call: TRBD2
clone_size: once
j_call: TRBJ2-7
v_call: TRBV27
cdr3_aa: CASSLGLAGFYEQYF
cdr3_nt: TGTGCCAGCAGTTTAGGACTAGCGGGTTTCTACGAGCAGTACTTC

d_call: TRBD1
clone_size: NA
j_call: TRBJ2-7
v_call: TRBV27
cdr3_aa: CASSPWDRSYEQYF
cdr3_nt: TGTGCCAGCAGTCCCTGGGACAGATCCTACGAGCAGTACTTC

d_call: NA
clone_size: NA
j_call: TRBJ2-7
v_call: TRBV13
cdr3_aa: CASSSRGAYEQYF
cdr3_nt: TGTGCCAGCAGCAGCAGGGGGGCCTACGAGCAGTACTTC

d_call: NA
clone_size: once
j_call: TRBJ2-7
v_call: TRBV14
cdr3_aa: CASSHTLVRGEQYF
cdr3_nt: TGTGCCAGCAGCCACACTCTAGTAAGGGGCGAGCAGTACTTC

d_call: NA
clone_size: NA
j_call: TRBJ1-1
v_call: TRBV7-8
cdr3_aa: CASSLGLRAHEAFF
cdr3_nt: TGTGCCAGCAGCTTAGGACTGAGGGCTCACGAAGCTTTCTTT

d_call: NA
clone_size: NA
j_call: TRBJ2-7
v_call: TRBV11-2
cdr3_aa: CASSLVSSVEQYF
cdr3_nt: TGTGCCAGCAGCTTAGTATCTAGCGTCGAGCAGTACTTC

d_call: TRBD1
clone_size: NA
j_call: TRBJ2-7
v_call: TRBV7-9
cdr3_aa: CASSSPGQGLYEQYF
cdr3_nt: TGTGCCAGCAGCTCCCCGGGACAGGGTCTCTACGAGCAGTACTTC

d_call: TRBD2
clone_size: NA
j_call: TRBJ2-3
v_call: TRBV7-3
cdr3_aa: CASSFLAGVTDTQYF
cdr3_nt: TGTGCCAGCAGCTTCCTTGCGGGAGTAACAGATACGCAGTATTTT

d_call: NA
clone_size: NA
j_call: TRBJ2-1
v_call: TRBV7-6
cdr3_aa: CASRGMDGRRNEQFF
cdr3_nt: TGTGCCAGCAGGGGTATGGACGGGAGACGCAATGAGCAGTTCTTC

d_call: NA
clone_size: NA
j_call: TRBJ1-2
v_call: TRBV7-2
cdr3_aa: CASSPPGRNYGYTF
cdr3_nt: TGTGCCAGCAGCCCCCCTGGCAGGAACTATGGCTACACCTTC

d_call: NA
clone_size: few
j_call: TRBJ2-7
v_call: TRBV28
cdr3_aa: CGAGATYEQYF
cdr3_nt: TGTGGGGCGGGGGCAACCTACGAGCAGTACTTC

d_call: TRBD2
clone_size: NA
j_call: TRBJ2-7
v_call: TRBV5-4
cdr3_aa: CASSQLGTSYEQYF
cdr3_nt: TGTGCCAGCAGTCAACTCGGGACTAGCTACGAGCAGTACTTC

d_call: NA
clone_size: once
j_call: TRBJ2-1
v_call: TRBV7-9
cdr3_aa: CASSRGLPGGFF
cdr3_nt: TGTGCCAGCAGCCGGGGACTCCCCGGAGGGTTCTTC

d_call: NA
clone_size: NA
j_call: TRBJ2-7
v_call: TRBV11-2
cdr3_aa: CASTAGLLGYEQYF
cdr3_nt: TGTGCCAGCACTGCCGGACTACTCGGGTACGAGCAGTACTTC

d_call: TRBD1
clone_size: NA
j_call: TRBJ2-7
v_call: TRBV29-1
cdr3_aa: CSVAGQGYEQYF
cdr3_nt: TGCAGCGTCGCTGGACAGGGGTACGAGCAGTACTTC

d_call: TRBD1
clone_size: NA
j_call: TRBJ1-5
v_call: TRBV19
cdr3_aa: CASSIGGTGRLRQPQHF
cdr3_nt: TGTGCCAGTAGTATTGGCGGGACAGGGAGGCTACGGCAGCCCCAGCATTTT

d_call: TRBD1
clone_size: NA
j_call: TRBJ2-7
v_call: TRBV7-9
cdr3_aa: CASTPGGTSSEQYF
cdr3_nt: TGTGCCAGCACCCCAGGGGGCACTAGTAGCGAGCAGTACTTC

d_call: TRBD1
clone_size: NA
j_call: TRBJ2-1
v_call: TRBV27
cdr3_aa: CASSPAGQGAYNEQFF
cdr3_nt: TGTGCCAGCAGTCCGGCCGGACAGGGCGCCTACAATGAGCAGTTCTTC